The T cell receptor beta chain under discussion was sequenced for a study of CD8 T cells in ankylosing spondylitis. Points from the study as a whole: Ankylosing spondylitis blood seemed to carry a telltale TCR beta motif made of under 10 highly homologous variants. Disease-linked clones were CD8+ and relatively rare in peripheral blood. Researchers reportedly found disease-linked clones significantly enriched in matched ankylosing spondylitis synovial fluid.

Concerning this clonotype: The target antigen is unknown.

Generation of TCR beta libraries employed quantitative 5'-RACE incorporating molecular barcodes. TCRdb processed the 5' RACE reads anew with MiXCR; each CDR3 protein has one entry. The table shows 130,000 or so distinct CDR3 sequences, with over 15% occurring only once. With V trimmed by 5 bases and J by 0 bases, 6 bases remained unmatched. This CDR3 is built from 16 residues. Germline CDR1 SGDLS, CDR2 YYNGEE. This receptor was identified in a male donor with ankylosing spondylitis. The chain combines TRBV9 with TRBJ2-1; 9 bases line up with TRBD2. Sequenced material: blood, either unsorted or a sorted T cell fraction (not recorded which). As DNA, the CDR3 is TGTGCCAGCAGTCAACCAGCGGGGGGCTCCTACAATGAGCAGTTCTTC. Its protein is CASSQPAGGSYNEQFF.